These 5 T cell receptor beta chains came from one sample sequenced in a study of T cell responses to AZD1222 COVID-19 vaccine. Here immunoSEQ multiplex PCR was the method, and the copy in TCRdb shows in-frame clones only, minus some. The sample lists about 100,000 clones, 87% occurring once. The sample consisted of peripheral blood, taken on day 0 of MenACWY control vaccination. Every receptor here comes from an adult in good health.

V usage is TRBV30 and J usage is TRBJ1-4; D ambiguous. The CDR3 has 15 amino acids. Per germline, CDR1 GTSNPN and CDR2 SVGIG (reference sequence). Trimming shortened V by 4 bases and J by 6 bases, and 18 bases separated the two germline ends. The CDR3 sequence is CAWNPGQAYYEKLFF. CDR3 bases: TGTGCCTGGAACCCGGGCCAGGCCTACTATGAAAAACTGTTTTTT.

This rearrangement joins TRBV7-8 to TRBJ2-1; TRBD1 is a possible D gene (6 bases). This CDR3 has 15 residues. Trimming took off 2 bases at V and 8 bases at J, with 16 bases between the two ends. From germline, CDR1 is SGHVS and CDR2 FQNEAQ. CDR3 loop: CASSLYGTRGDEQFF. The CDR3 region has the DNA TGTGCCAGCAGCTTATATGGGACCAGGGGAGATGAGCAGTTCTTC.

This chain links TRBV28 with TRBJ2-1, with 10 bases that match TRBD2. The V and J ends lost 5 bases and 9 bases, in that order; junction bases with no gene match: 10. Germline V gives CDR1 MDHEN, CDR2 SYDVKM. This CDR3 has 15 amino acids. Here the CDR3 reads CASSPSGLANFEQFF. CDR3 sequence (DNA): TGTGCCAGCAGTCCCTCGGGACTAGCGAACTTTGAGCAGTTCTTC.

The chain carries TRBV5-4 and TRBJ2-7; 8 positions match TRBD2. V gave up 4 bases and J gave up 2 bases; unmatched junction bases: 5. The CDR3 has 14 amino acids. Germline V gives CDR1 SGHNT, CDR2 YYREEE (reference sequence). CDR3 coding DNA: TGTGCCAGCAGCCGGGGGGGGAAACCCTACGAGCAGTACTTC. Amino acids: CASSRGGKPYEQYF.

The chain joins TRBV6-6 to TRBJ2-2; a possible D gene is TRBD2 (5 bases). Trimming shortened V by 5 bases and J by 0 bases, and 16 bases separated the two germline ends. Germline V gene sequence: CDR1 MNHNY, CDR2 SVGAGI (reference sequence). The length of the CDR3 is 17 residues. The CDR3 DNA reads as TGTGCCAGCAGTCCCCTCCGCGACTACGCGAACACCGGGGAGCTGTTTTTT. This translates into CASSPLRDYANTGELFF.